This T cell receptor beta chain stems from a study of blood T cell repertoires in COVID-19 (dated by TCRdb to between 2020 and 2021). About the full investigation: Collaborator samples came from the United States, Italy and Spain and covered acute and convalescent phases of COVID-19. The prospective study material was composed of cDNA or gDNA derived from T cells, B-cell-depleted T cells, or PBMCs. Deeply sampled blood TCRbeta repertoires from subjects exposed to, actively infected with, or recovered from COVID-19 were included in the dataset. The repertoires were released in a freely available public database meant as a resource for research on the immune response to SARS-CoV-2. The samples were drawn from the first 160 participants of the ongoing ImmuneRACE study and from 1,254 subjects provided by 6 global collaborators. Nearly every sample came with metadata listing a de-identified subject ID, COVID-19 status, age in years and sex. Where available, HLA class I and class II types were taken from metadata supplied by the sample provider and were not determined by assay-based typing.

The CDR3 numbers 14 residues from cysteine through phenylalanine. The only DNA kept is the CDR3, 42 bases in frame from the first base. Compared with germline, V lacks 5 bases and J lacks 1 base; bases without a gene match: 3. The germline V gene (reference sequence) sets CDR1 to SEHNR and CDR2 to FQNEAQ. A second Seattle source provided samples from volunteer blood donors who had recovered from COVID-19. Each collaborating institution followed its own protocols to collect whole blood in K2EDTA tubes. For TCRbeta analysis, collaborators shipped samples in one of three forms: frozen whole blood, isolated PBMCs, or DNA extracted from either of those sample types. TCRbeta CDR3 regions were amplified from genomic DNA by means of the immunoSEQ Assay, a bias-controlled multiplex PCR. On the study's bioinformatics: The number of nucleated cells in each sample was estimated from the amplification of reference gene primers within the assay. To quantify the absolute abundance of each unique TCRbeta CDR3 rearrangement, sequence reads were collapsed and filtered. For each sample, productive Simpson clonality was calculated by taking the square root of Simpson's diversity index across productive rearrangements. TCRdb stores this immuneACCESS table with in-frame sequences only. Part of the clones is absent; in the studies checked, under half of the shortfall reflects unresolved V genes, and no reason is known for the rest. V and J calls and clone size are as listed in that table; D and trimming were resolved from the DNA. The sample profile shows over 200,000 clones; around nine tenths of them were found once. Around 6.5% of the sample comes from the top ten.

What the work shows at the level of the full study, not this receptor alone: How much clinical and demographic metadata was included differed by source and by participant, and the metadata was provided uncurated.

This clone was counted a few times. It has no known antigen specificity. Nothing much larger sits one base from this clone, and base qualities are not available. This TCR derives from a man aged 60 to 75 who had recovered from COVID-19. Sample: peripheral blood. The chain joins TRBV7-9 to TRBJ1-1; 8 central nucleotides agree with TRBD1. The CDR3 protein: CASSPGGWNTEAFF. DNA sequence: TGTGCCAGCAGCCCAGGGGGCTGGAACACTGAAGCTTTCTTT.